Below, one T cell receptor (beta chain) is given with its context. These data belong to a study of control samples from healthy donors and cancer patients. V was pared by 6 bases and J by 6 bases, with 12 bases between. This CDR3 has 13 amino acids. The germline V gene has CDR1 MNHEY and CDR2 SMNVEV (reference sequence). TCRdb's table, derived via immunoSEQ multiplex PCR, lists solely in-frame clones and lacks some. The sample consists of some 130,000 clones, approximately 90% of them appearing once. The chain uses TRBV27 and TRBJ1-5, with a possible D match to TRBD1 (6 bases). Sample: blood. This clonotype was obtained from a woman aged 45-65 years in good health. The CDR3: CASSLGAFQPQHF. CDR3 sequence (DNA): TGTGCCAGCAGCTTGGGGGCGTTTCAGCCCCAGCATTTT.